This T cell receptor beta chain was sequenced for a study of blood T cell repertoires in COVID-19. Study as a whole: Researchers got acute and convalescent COVID-19 samples from the United States, Italy and Spain. From T cells, B-cell-depleted T cells, or PBMCs came the material, which was cDNA or gDNA.

V trimming: 1 base; J trimming: 8 bases; junction bases outside the gene matches: 2. This CDR3 region has 13 residues. From germline, CDR1 is LGHNA and CDR2 YSLEER. As handled by the study authors: Estimation of nucleated cell counts relied on the amplification of reference gene primers. This table comes from immunoSEQ multiplex PCR, and its TCRdb copy is limited to in-frame clones, with some not included. V, J and clone size are those of that table, while D and trimming were read from the DNA. The table has about 170,000 clones, 83% seen once; the top ten hold roughly 2%. Sequenced sample: peripheral blood. The source of this sequence is an elderly woman with acute or convalescent COVID-19. The chain employs TRBV4-3 and TRBJ2-4; 7 bases agree with TRBD1. CDR3 nucleotide sequence: TGCGCCAGCAGCCAAGTTACAGGGGACATTCAGTACTTC. This sequence encodes CASSQVTGDIQYF.